The 22 T cell receptor beta chains given below trace back to one sample, sequenced in a study of identifying expanded T cells in peripheral blood (dated by TCRdb to 2018 to 2020). Libraries were prepared through the immunoSEQ multiplex PCR assay. TCRdb's version of the immuneACCESS table is confined to in-frame rearrangements and falls short of the full clone set. An unresolved V gene accounts for under half of the shortfall where checked; the remainder is of unknown origin. The sample table holds under 85,000 clones, of which 84% were seen once. Clones ranked in the top ten supply about 18% of the sample. The sequencing input was blood. The receptors were sampled from a person aged 18 to 69 in good health.

This chain joins TRBV5-4 and TRBJ1-1, with D uncertain. Germline CDR1 is SGHNT and CDR2 is YYREEE (reference sequence). Trimming left V 4 bases short and J 4 bases short, with 14 bases between. The CDR3 loop spans 14 amino acids. CDR3 loop: CASSPRVGGTEAFF. In DNA, the CDR3 is TGTGCCAGCAGCCCCCGGGTGGGCGGCACTGAAGCTTTCTTT.

The V call is TRBV6-1, the J call TRBJ1-4, with D perhaps matching TRBD1 (6 bases). The CDR3 extends over 15 amino acids. Germline V gene sequence: CDR1 MNHNS, CDR2 SASEGT. The V gene lost 3 bases and the J gene lost 3 bases, with 11 bases spanning the gap. CDR3 sequence (DNA): TGTGCCAGCAGTGATTGGGGGGCGTCTAATGAAAAACTGTTTTTT. Translated, it gives CASSDWGASNEKLFF.

V is TRBV6-5 and J is TRBJ1-1; D remains ambiguous. Germline V gene sequence: CDR1 MNHEY, CDR2 SVGAGI. This CDR3 has 13 amino acids. The V end lost 2 bases, the J end lost 6 bases, and 10 bases lay between the germline ends. The CDR3 DNA reads as TGTGCCAGCAGTTACGGACGTAGGTCTGAAGCTTTCTTT. Residues: CASSYGRRSEAFF.

The genes are TRBV30 and TRBJ1-2; D perhaps matches TRBD1 (5 bases). V lost 3 bases and J lost 7, with 9 bases in between. The CDR3 length is 11 residues. Germline-derived CDR1 and CDR2 are GTSNPN and SVGIG (reference sequence). The DNA of the CDR3 is TGTGCCTGGAGATTCGGGGGTGGCTACACCTTC. Protein sequence: CAWRFGGGYTF.

This chain joins TRBV4-3 and TRBJ2-1; D ambiguous. Germline V lookup: CDR1 LGHNA, CDR2 YSLEER. V was shortened by 4 bases and J by 9 bases, with 16 bases between the two germline ends. The CDR3 has 14 amino acids. The CDR3 DNA reads TGCGCCAGCAGCCCATACTTGACTTCAAGTGAGCAGTTCTTC. This sequence encodes CASSPYLTSSEQFF.

The chain is built from TRBV6-1 and TRBJ1-2, with D hard to call. The CDR3 runs to 16 residues. The germline V gene has CDR1 MNHNS and CDR2 SASEGT. The V gene lost 4 bases and the J gene lost 4 bases, with 19 bases spanning the gap. The CDR3: CASSARAGRTVYGYTF. In DNA, the CDR3 is TGTGCCAGCAGTGCTAGAGCGGGCCGAACAGTCTATGGCTACACCTTC.

The V gene is TRBV9, the J gene TRBJ2-5; 13 positions agree with TRBD2. The length of the CDR3 is 16 residues. The V segment lost 4 bases and the J segment 4 bases; nucleotides outside the gene matches: 7. Germline V lookup: CDR1 SGDLS, CDR2 YYNGEE. The CDR3 DNA reads as TGTGCCAGCAGCCCAGCGGGACTAGCGGGGAGAGAGACCCAGTACTTC. As protein: CASSPAGLAGRETQYF.

CDR3 amino acids: CASSHGGTGTQYF. Written as DNA, the CDR3 is TGTGCCAGCAGCCACGGCGGAACAGGGACCCAGTACTTC. The chain employs TRBV7-3 and TRBJ2-5; D possibly corresponds to TRBD1 (5 bases). V was shortened by 5 bases and J by 7 bases, with 14 bases between the two germline ends. CDR3 length: 13 residues. CDR1 and CDR2 from the germline V gene are SGHTA and FQGTGA.

J is TRBJ2-7 and V is TRBV7-2; weak D call: TRBD1 (6 bases). In germline, CDR1 is SGHTA, CDR2 FQGNSA. V shed 4 bases and J shed 0 bases, with 13 bases lying between them. This CDR3 contains 15 residues. The CDR3 loop reads CASSWGHLTSYEQYF. CDR3 bases: TGTGCCAGCAGCTGGGGGCACCTGACCTCCTACGAGCAGTACTTC. The full variable domain, its missing parts supplied by reference TRBV7-2 and TRBJ2-7, is GAGVSQSPSNKVTEKGKDVELRCDPISGHTALYWYRQSLGQGLEFLIYFQGNSAPDKSGLPSDRFSAERTGGSVSTLTIQRTQQEDSAVYLCASSWGHLTSYEQYFGPGTRLTVT.

This chain joins TRBV19 and TRBJ2-4; TRBD1 aligns across 8 bases. The CDR3 has 19 residues. Germline lookup yields CDR1 LNHDA and CDR2 SQIVND (reference sequence). Trimming took 9 bases from V and 0 from J; bases not matched to a gene: 19. CDR3 sequence reads: CASQPGQEGLTVAKNIQYF. In DNA, the CDR3 is TGTGCCAGCCAACCGGGACAGGAGGGTTTGACGGTAGCCAAAAACATTCAGTACTTC. The full variable domain, with the rest looked up from reference TRBV19 and TRBJ2-4, is DGGITQSPKYLFRKEGQNVTLSCEQNLNHDAMYWYRQDPGQGLRLIYYSQIVNDFQKGDIAEGYSVSREKKESFPLTVTSAQKNPTAFYLCASQPGQEGLTVAKNIQYFGAGTRLSVL.

CDR3 DNA sequence: TGCGCCAGCAGCCAAGTGAACGAAGGGGGCGCGAGAGGCTACACCTTC. As protein: CASSQVNEGGARGYTF. The chain recombines TRBV4-3 with TRBJ1-2; 7 nucleotides align to TRBD1. CDR3 length: 16 residues. V was pared by 1 base and J by 8 bases, with 13 bases of the junction left unmatched. Germline assignment: CDR1 LGHNA and CDR2 YSLEER.

This clone was seen a few times. CDR3 residues: CASSARGGSYNEQFF. The CDR3 DNA sequence: TGTGCCAGCAGCGCCAGGGGGGGGAGTTACAATGAGCAGTTCTTC. The chain joins TRBV9 to TRBJ2-1, with D tentatively TRBD1 or TRBD2 (7 bases each). Trimming shortened V by 3 bases and J by 4 bases, and 14 bases separated the two germline ends. CDR1 is SGDLS, CDR2 YYNGEE, per germline. The CDR3 is made up of 15 amino acids.

The genes are TRBV7-2 and TRBJ1-5, with unresolved D. Germline V gene sequence: CDR1 SGHTA, CDR2 FQGNSA. Trimming cost V 4 bases and J 0 bases, with 7 bases left between them. The CDR3 is 14 amino acids. CDR3 in DNA: TGTGCCAGCAGCTCCAGAAATAGCAATCAGCCCCAGCATTTT. Translating it yields CASSSRNSNQPQHF.

There are a few counts of this clone. The J gene is TRBJ1-1, the V gene TRBV27, with D perhaps matching TRBD1 (6 bases). The CDR3 runs 13 residues. Germline V CDR1 and CDR2: MNHEY, SMNVEV (reference sequence). With 5 bases removed from V and 3 bases from J, the gap between germline ends came to 10 bases. The CDR3 sequence: CASSLYRDTEAFF. The CDR3 coding sequence is TGTGCCAGCAGTCTTTACAGGGACACTGAAGCTTTCTTT.

The chain carries TRBV19 and TRBJ2-3; 9 nucleotides agree with TRBD1. V shed 2 bases and J 2 bases; nucleotides not matched to a gene: 5. Germline CDR1 LNHDA, CDR2 SQIVND (reference sequence). The CDR3 covers 16 residues. CDR3 region: CASSIHRDRATDTQYF. The CDR3 nucleotides read TGTGCCAGTAGTATACATAGGGACAGGGCCACAGATACGCAGTATTTT.

This rearrangement joins TRBV5-1 to TRBJ1-3, with 11 bases identical to TRBD1. Per the germline V gene, CDR1 is SGHRS and CDR2 is YFSETQ. There are 16 residues in the CDR3. V shed 2 bases, J shed 4 bases, and the junction held 5 bases outside the gene matches. The CDR3: CASSFGQGASGNTIYF. CDR3 DNA: TGCGCCAGCAGCTTCGGACAGGGGGCTTCGGGAAACACCATATATTTT.

The V and J genes are TRBV10-2 and TRBJ2-3, with 7 positions matching TRBD2. With V trimmed by 2 bases and J by 7 bases, 3 bases remained unmatched. CDR3 length equals 13 residues. CDR1 WSHSY and CDR2 SAAADI come from the germline V gene. The CDR3 DNA reads TGCGCCAGCAGTGAGCGGGAGGTGAATACGCAGTATTTT. Its protein product is CASSEREVNTQYF.

The chain couples TRBV28 to TRBJ2-2, with D hard to call. Germline values: CDR1 MDHEN, CDR2 SYDVKM. This CDR3 has 13 residues. V was cut by 1 base and J by 5 bases, with 5 bases left in between. The CDR3 DNA reads TGTGCCAGCAGTTTATACCAGACCGGGGAGCTGTTTTTT. Protein: CASSLYQTGELFF.

This sequence joins TRBV28 and TRBJ2-7; D may be TRBD1 (5 bases). In germline, CDR1 is MDHEN, CDR2 SYDVKM. Trimming cost V 2 bases and J 2 bases, with 10 bases left between them. The CDR3 length is 14 residues. Here the CDR3 DNA reads TGTGCCAGCAGTTTAAACAGGCGCCCCTACGAGCAGTACTTC. Its translation: CASSLNRRPYEQYF.

The rearrangement uses TRBV7-3 and TRBJ2-7; TRBD1 matches at 8 bases. There are 15 residues in the CDR3. V shed 5 bases and J 5 bases; nucleotides not matched to a gene: 11. Germline V gene lookup returns CDR1 SGHTA and CDR2 FQGTGA. CDR3 DNA: TGTGCCAGCAGCGTCGCAGGGGGCCCGGGGCACGAGCAGTACTTC. Translating gives CASSVAGGPGHEQYF.

This chain links TRBV6-5 with TRBJ2-7, with TRBD2 matching over 12 bases. J gave up 0 bases and V 5 bases, and 2 bases lay outside the gene matches. The CDR3 loop spans 15 amino acids. Germline CDR1 reads MNHEY; CDR2 reads SVGAGI. This chain's CDR3 is CASSKGLAGSYEQYF. CDR3 nucleotide sequence: TGTGCCAGCAGTAAGGGACTAGCGGGCTCCTACGAGCAGTACTTC.

The gene calls are TRBV27 and TRBJ2-7; D gene ambiguous. Germline CDR1 is MNHEY and CDR2 is SMNVEV (reference sequence). The CDR3 has 14 residues. Between the trimmed V and J ends, which lost 2 bases and 3 bases, there was a span of 11 bases. CDR3 sequence reads: CASSLAGPNYEQYF. CDR3 sequence (DNA): TGTGCCAGCAGTTTAGCCGGACCGAACTACGAGCAGTACTTC.